Each of the 21 T cell receptor beta chains below was sequenced from the same sample in a study of blood T cell repertoires in COVID-19. Only in-frame clones appear in the TCRdb table, and some are missing; sequencing was by immunoSEQ multiplex PCR. The sample has about 140,000 clones, 75% to 90% seen once. Sequenced input: PBMCs or T cells enriched from blood (not recorded which). The receptors shown here come from a man in his 70s who had been exposed to COVID-19.

Here the CDR3 DNA reads TGTGCCAGCGCCCCAGGCCCAGGGGCTAACTATGGCTACACCTTC. Amino acids: CASAPGPGANYGYTF. J is TRBJ1-2 and V is TRBV7-6; TRBD1 might be the D (6 bases). Germline V gene data show CDR1 as SGHVS and CDR2 as FNYEAQ. The CDR3 length is 15 residues. Trimming took off 8 bases at V and 0 bases at J, with 16 bases between the two ends.

The CDR3 coding sequence is TGTGCCAGCAGCGTAACGGGGGAATTGAGAAATTCACCCCTCCACTTT. Translated, it gives CASSVTGELRNSPLHF. The V gene is TRBV9, the J gene TRBJ1-6, with D possibly being TRBD1 (5 bases). CDR1 is SGDLS, CDR2 YYNGEE, per germline. V lost 1 base and J lost 7, with 15 bases in between. The CDR3 has 16 residues.

About this clone itself: One end of the junction is discordant with germline, which a read error may explain. J is TRBJ2-1 and V is TRBV14; 11 bases line up with TRBD2. The CDR3 totals 15 residues. Per germline, CDR1 SGHDN and CDR2 FVKESK. In DNA form, the CDR3 reads TGTGCCAGCAGCCAAGGAACTAGCGGGGGCAATGGGCAGTTCTTC. This sequence encodes CASSQGTSGGNGQFF.

In its sample, this clone was seen a few times. The chain carries TRBV4-3 and TRBJ1-2; 8 bases line up with TRBD1. The CDR3 spans 16 residues. The V and J ends lost 0 bases and 2 bases, in that order; junction bases with no gene match: 5. Germline values: CDR1 LGHNA, CDR2 YSLEER. The CDR3 region is CASSQDWTGRNYGYTF. In DNA form, the CDR3 reads TGCGCCAGCAGCCAAGATTGGACAGGGAGAAACTATGGCTACACCTTC.

The chain couples TRBV10-2 to TRBJ1-6, with 7 bases that match TRBD1. This CDR3 has 15 amino acids. Per the germline V gene, CDR1 is WSHSY and CDR2 is SAAADI. J was trimmed by 8 bases and V by 6 bases; bases with no gene match: 10. Here the CDR3 DNA reads TGCGCCAGCAGACCCGAGACAGGGAATCATTCACCCCTCCACTTT. Protein: CASRPETGNHSPLHF.

The rearrangement joins TRBV2 to TRBJ1-2; 7 positions match TRBD1. The V gene's germline CDR1 is SNHLY and CDR2 FYNNEI. This CDR3 is built from 14 residues. Germline trimming cut 6 bases from V and 4 bases from J; bases unmatched to any gene: 8. The CDR3 DNA sequence: TGTGCCAGCAGGTCGAGGGGGCTGATCTATGGCTACACCTTC. This codes for CASRSRGLIYGYTF.

V is TRBV5-8 and J is TRBJ2-2; 7 bases match TRBD1. Trimming cost V 5 bases and J 9 bases; bases outside gene matches: 13. Germline loops: CDR1 SGHTS, CDR2 YDEGEE. The CDR3 spans 15 residues. The CDR3 sequence: CASRAGTEYNRELFF. CDR3 nucleotides: TGTGCCAGCAGGGCCGGGACAGAATATAACAGGGAGCTGTTTTTT.

This chain links TRBV7-2 with TRBJ1-2, with a possible D match to TRBD1 (6 bases). CDR3 length equals 15 residues. Germline CDR1 and CDR2: SGHTA and FQGNSA. Trimming pared 5 bases from V and 2 bases from J, leaving 15 bases between. The chain's CDR3 is CASSPYKQGNYGYTF. The CDR3 DNA reads TGTGCCAGCAGCCCATACAAACAGGGAAACTATGGCTACACCTTC.

The chain has TRBV28 and TRBJ1-5; D perhaps matches TRBD1 (6 bases). CDR1 is MDHEN, CDR2 SYDVKM, per germline. The length of the CDR3 is 14 residues. V was cut by 2 bases and J by 6 bases, with 11 bases left in between. In nucleotides, the CDR3 is TGTGCCAGCAGTTTAAGGGACACGGGTCAGCCCCAGCATTTT. Translation gives CASSLRDTGQPQHF.

The chain recombines TRBV5-1 with TRBJ2-7, with TRBD1 as a possible D gene (5 bases). Germline lookup yields CDR1 SGHRS and CDR2 YFSETQ. Trimming cost V 0 bases and J 4 bases, with 14 bases left between them. The CDR3 is 15 amino acids. This CDR3 reads CASSLVSGIGYEQYF. The DNA for the CDR3 is TGCGCCAGCAGCTTGGTTTCAGGGATCGGTTACGAGCAGTACTTC.

The V gene is TRBV10-3, the J gene TRBJ2-1, with D hard to call. The CDR3 length is 15 residues. The V gene's germline CDR1 is ENHRY and CDR2 SYGVKD. The V end lost 2 bases, the J end lost 0 bases, and 8 bases lay between the germline ends. As DNA, the CDR3 is TGTGCCATCAGTGAGCAGATCAGCTCCTACAATGAGCAGTTCTTC. Translation: CAISEQISSYNEQFF.

This chain uses TRBV5-1 with TRBJ2-7, with 7 nucleotides matching TRBD1. With V trimmed by 7 bases and J by 0 bases, 10 bases remained unmatched. CDR3 length: 15 residues. The germline V gene encodes CDR1 SGHRS and CDR2 YFSETQ. CDR3 loop: CASGLRDSTSYEQYF. The CDR3 DNA is TGCGCCAGCGGCCTCCGGGACAGCACCTCCTACGAGCAGTACTTC.

J is TRBJ1-5 and V is TRBV6-5; D call uncertain. The CDR3 runs 11 residues. Trimming shortened V by 6 bases and J by 11 bases, and 11 bases separated the two germline ends. The V gene's germline CDR1 is MNHEY and CDR2 SVGAGI. CDR3 sequence (DNA): TGTGCCAGCAGACTCAGCGGGGCCCAGCATTTT. Translating it yields CASRLSGAQHF.

The rearrangement links TRBV7-2 to TRBJ2-3, with TRBD2 matching 14 bases. The J segment lost 10 bases and the V segment lost 5 bases, leaving 5 bases of the junction unmatched. The CDR3 runs 14 residues. Germline-derived CDR1 and CDR2 are SGHTA and FQGNSA. CDR3 in amino acids: CASSPGTSGGSQYF. The CDR3 DNA follows: TGTGCCAGCAGCCCCGGGACTAGCGGGGGATCGCAGTATTTT.

The chain combines TRBV3-1 (or the pseudogene TRBV3-2) with TRBJ1-3; D is perhaps TRBD1 (5 bases). CDR3 length: 15 amino acids. V was pared by 5 bases and J by 2 bases, with 13 bases between. CDR1 is LGHDT, CDR2 YNNKEL, per germline (reference sequence). The CDR3 spells CASSSPGGTGNTIYF. DNA of the CDR3: TGTGCCAGCAGCTCTCCCGGGGGGACTGGAAACACCATATATTTT.

The V and J genes are TRBV11-3 and TRBJ1-1; D gene ambiguous. CDR1 and CDR2 from the germline V gene are SGHNT and YENEEA. The CDR3 is made up of 13 amino acids. Trimming removed 2 bases at V and 4 bases at J, with 8 bases between. The CDR3 spells CASSLSPGTEAFF. In DNA, the CDR3 is TGTGCCAGCAGCTTAAGCCCGGGCACTGAAGCTTTCTTT.

The V and J genes are TRBV6-2 or TRBV6-3 and TRBJ2-1, with 10 bases lining up with TRBD2. Germline V CDR1 and CDR2: MNHEY, SVGEGT. The CDR3 has 17 residues. With V trimmed by 0 bases and J by 2 bases, 4 bases remained unmatched. The CDR3 nucleotides read TGTGCCAGCAGTTACTCCCGGACTAGCGGCACCTACAATGAGCAGTTCTTC. This translates into CASSYSRTSGTYNEQFF.

This clone was seen more than once but under ten times. The chain couples TRBV21-1 to TRBJ1-4; whether TRBD1, the table's D call, matches the DNA was not checked. TRBV21-1 has pseudogene status. This CDR3 region has 14 residues. The CDR3 sequence: CARGRDRANEKLFF. CDR3 DNA sequence: TGTGCCAGGGGCCGGGACAGGGCTAATGAAAAACTGTTTTTT.

This sequence joins TRBV19 and TRBJ2-2; 8 nucleotides match TRBD1. In germline, CDR1 is LNHDA, CDR2 SQIVND (reference sequence). The CDR3 extends over 15 amino acids. V was pared by 6 bases and J by 5 bases, with 8 bases of the junction left unmatched. CDR3 nucleotide sequence: TGTGCCAGTAGAACCCAGGGGGCCCTAACCGGGGAGCTGTTTTTT. The encoded protein is CASRTQGALTGELFF.

J is TRBJ1-2 and V is TRBV7-2, with TRBD1 identical over 8 bases. Per the germline V gene, CDR1 is SGHTA and CDR2 is FQGNSA. This CDR3 region has 15 residues. V lost 6 bases and J lost 6; bases outside the gene matches: 12. CDR3 amino acids: CASRLSGQVSNGYTF. For the CDR3, the DNA is TGTGCCAGCAGGTTATCGGGACAGGTTTCTAATGGCTACACCTTC.

The chain is built from TRBV7-3 and TRBJ2-3; D is perhaps TRBD2 (6 bases). The CDR3 is 16 residues long. Germline lookup yields CDR1 SGHTA and CDR2 FQGTGA. The V gene lost 4 bases and the J gene lost 3 bases, with 17 bases spanning the gap. CDR3 protein: CASSYGTGGPTDTQYF. The CDR3 nucleotides are TGTGCCAGCAGCTACGGGACTGGGGGACCGACAGATACGCAGTATTTT.